This is a list of T cell receptor beta chains from one sample in a study of cytomegalovirus exposure and HLA in healthy donors. Measured with immunoSEQ multiplex PCR; TCRdb has only the in-frame clones, and not every one. The table lists under 200,000 clones, approximately 80% of them singletons, with 0.77% in the top ten. The material sequenced was PBMCs. All receptors derive from a woman aged 18-29 years in good health and CMV-seronegative. CDR3s include the opening cysteine and the closing phenylalanine or tryptophan. The D gene is left open where the match is weak. Rows give clone size only sometimes, using once, few, many, or a class for an expanded clone.

CDR3	DNA	D	V	J	size
CASSLTTGTLETQYF	TGCGCCAGCAGCCTAACAACGGGGACTCTAGAGACCCAGTACTTC	-	TRBV4-3	TRBJ2-5	-
CASSLPSNEQFF	TGCGCCAGCAGCTTACCTAGCAATGAGCAGTTCTTC	-	TRBV5-1	TRBJ2-1	-
CASKRGGTGYNEQFF	TGTGCCAGCAAAAGAGGTGGGACAGGATACAATGAGCAGTTCTTC	TRBD1	TRBV27	TRBJ2-1	once
CASSREPGQRAGNTIYF	TGCGCCAGCAGCCGGGAACCGGGACAGAGAGCTGGAAACACCATATATTTT	TRBD1	TRBV5-1	TRBJ1-3	-
CASSPFGGLYTEAFF	TGTGCCAGCAGCCCATTCGGGGGTTTGTACACTGAAGCTTTCTTT	-	TRBV7-9	TRBJ1-1	-
CASLQGQGIREKLFF	TGTGCCAGCCTGCAAGGACAGGGAATTCGTGAAAAACTGTTTTTT	TRBD1	TRBV28	TRBJ1-4	-
CASSVGGFSTDTQYF	TGTGCCAGCAGCGTAGGAGGGTTTAGCACAGATACGCAGTATTTT	-	TRBV9	TRBJ2-3	-
CASPPRDCEQFF	TGTGCCAGCCCTCCGAGAGATTGTGAGCAGTTCTTC	-	TRBV27	TRBJ2-1	-
CASSLGREYEQYF	TGTGCCAGCAGCTTGGGGAGGGAGTACGAGCAGTACTTC	TRBD2	TRBV7-3	TRBJ2-7	-
CASSSVVGGTEAFF	TGTGCCAGTAGCTCAGTTGTGGGGGGGACTGAAGCTTTCTTT	-	TRBV19	TRBJ1-1	once
CASSMAGASGRKTETQYF	TGTGCCAGTAGTATGGCAGGGGCTAGCGGGAGGAAGACAGAGACCCAGTACTTC	TRBD2	TRBV19	TRBJ2-5	-
CATTGGGWSGANVLTF	TGTGCCACTACCGGAGGCGGGTGGTCTGGGGCCAACGTCCTGACTTTC	-	TRBV18	TRBJ2-6	-
CASGFSAESQWIANEKLFF	TGTGCTAGTGGTTTCTCGGCCGAATCACAGTGGATAGCTAATGAAAAACTGTTTTTT	-	TRBV12-5	TRBJ1-4	-